The TCR beta chain described here comes from a study of identifying expanded T cells in peripheral blood. General study points: Technical replicates showed roughly 1.2 changed clones; roughly two weeks 15 to 20; four weeks 19. Roughly two-week clone count variance significantly increased as total template count grew.

During the collection period, no donor immune events like infections were recorded. Remarks on this clone: The antigen is undetermined.

CDR1 is SGHTA and CDR2 is FQGNSA in the germline V gene. CDR3 size: 16 residues. V was pared by 5 bases and J by 1 base, with 10 bases of the junction left unmatched. Clones were read by immunoSEQ multiplex PCR, and TCRdb kept only the in-frame ones, dropping some. The data contain roughly 100,000 clones, 88% of them singletons. This receptor was obtained from a person aged 18 to 75 in good health. The sequenced material came from blood. This chain connects TRBV7-2 to TRBJ2-7; 8 bases align to TRBD2. CDR3 sequence (DNA): TGTGCCAGCAGCCATTTTCGGGAGGGAATTTCCTACGAGCAGTACTTC. Encoded protein: CASSHFREGISYEQYF.